A selection of T cell receptor beta chains follows, all from one sample in a study of technical replicates of blood from several donors. Generated by immunoSEQ multiplex PCR, the TCRdb table keeps only in-frame clones and is missing some. This table has about 82,000 clones, around 94% appearing once. The sequencing sample was made of T cells isolated from PBMCs. The receptors derive from a human donor in good health. Each CDR3 is given with its conserved first and last residue. A D gene is named only where the DNA matches it firmly. Size is omitted from some rows. Given values are once, few, many or a class for expanded clones.

-,TRBV4-1,TRBJ1-2,-,TGCGCCAGCAGCCAAGCGGGCAGGGCGGAGCGCTATGGCTACACCTTC,CASSQAGRAERYGYTF
TRBD2,TRBV7-3,TRBJ2-7,-,TGTGCCAGCAGCTTATTTTCTGGGGCTAGCGGGATAGTCGAGCAGTACTTC,CASSLFSGASGIVEQYF
-,TRBV30,TRBJ1-5,-,TGTGCCTGGAGTGAAACAGTCAGCAATCAGCCCCAGCATTTT,CAWSETVSNQPQHF
-,TRBV6-5,TRBJ1-1,once,TGTGCCAGCGGCAGGTTTGGCAGCACTGAAGCTTTCTTT,CASGRFGSTEAFF
-,TRBV12-5,TRBJ1-2,-,TGTGCTAGTGGTTTCATGGCCACCTCGGAGGGCTACACCTTC,CASGFMATSEGYTF
-,TRBV7-9,TRBJ2-7,-,TGTGCCAGCAGCTTAAAGGACAAAGGAAGCAACGAGCAGTACTTC,CASSLKDKGSNEQYF
TRBD1,TRBV19,TRBJ2-5,-,TGTGCCAGTAGTCTACAGGGGCAAGAGACCCAGTACTTC,CASSLQGQETQYF
-,TRBV6-5,TRBJ2-3,once,TGTGCCACCATACCCCTAAATACGCAGTATTTT,CATIPLNTQYF
TRBD1,TRBV2,TRBJ2-3,-,TGTGCCAGCAGCCCCAGGGGGAGCACAGATACGCAGTATTTT,CASSPRGSTDTQYF
TRBD1,TRBV6-5,TRBJ2-7,-,TGTGCCAGCAGTTACTTTGGGACAGGGGAAATTTACGAGCAGTACTTC,CASSYFGTGEIYEQYF
-,TRBV5-3,TRBJ2-2,few,TGTGCCAGAAGCACAACAGGGAACACCGGGGAGCTGTTTTTT,CARSTTGNTGELFF
TRBD1,TRBV5-1,TRBJ1-2,-,TGCGCCAGCAGGTTGGATACAGGGGCCTATGGCTACACCTTC,CASRLDTGAYGYTF
-,TRBV29-1,TRBJ1-5,-,TGCAGCGTTGGACAGTTAGGTCAGCCCCAGCATTTT,CSVGQLGQPQHF
-,TRBV4-2,TRBJ2-5,-,TGTGCCAGCAGCCAAGAGGGTCAGGGCCAAGAGACCCAGTACTTC,CASSQEGQGQETQYF
-,TRBV29-1,TRBJ2-7,-,TGCAGCGTTCAAACTCCCAGGGAGGCCTACGAGCAGTACTTC,CSVQTPREAYEQYF
TRBD1,TRBV19,TRBJ1-1,-,TGTGCCAGTACTTCGACAGGGGGCCTGAACACTGAAGCTTTCTTT,CASTSTGGLNTEAFF
-,TRBV4-1,TRBJ1-5,-,TGCGCCAGCAGCCAAGATGGGAGGGTATTTCAGCCCCAGCATTTT,CASSQDGRVFQPQHF
-,TRBV19,TRBJ2-3,once,TGTGCCAGTAGTACACAGGGCACAGATACGCAGTATTTT,CASSTQGTDTQYF
TRBD1,TRBV15,TRBJ2-5,-,TGTGCCACCAGCTGGGACAGCCTCGGGGAGACCCAGTACTTC,CATSWDSLGETQYF
-,TRBV2,TRBJ2-3,-,TGTGCCAGCAGTGAGTCCAGCCATGGAGCAGATACGCAGTATTTT,CASSESSHGADTQYF
TRBD1,TRBV7-7,TRBJ2-5,-,TGTGCCAGCAGTAGACTCGACAGGGAAGAGACCCAGTACTTC,CASSRLDREETQYF
TRBD2,TRBV7-9,TRBJ2-3,-,TGTGCCAGCAGCAGACCCCTAGCGGGAGGTGGGACAGATACGCAGTATTTT,CASSRPLAGGGTDTQYF
TRBD1,TRBV6-4,TRBJ1-1,-,TGTGCCAGCAGGGACAGGGACACCTCTGAAGTCCTCTTT,CASRDRDTSEVLF
-,TRBV7-3,TRBJ1-1,-,TGTGCCAGCAGCTTAAGTGGAGGGCGGATTGAAGCTTTCTTT,CASSLSGGRIEAFF
TRBD1,TRBV18,TRBJ2-1,-,TGTGCCAGCTCACAGGGACAGGGCTCCTACAATGAGCAGTTCTTC,CASSQGQGSYNEQFF
TRBD1,TRBV28,TRBJ1-5,-,TGTGCCAGCAGTTTAGGTGACAGGGCCAATCAGCCCCAGCATTTT,CASSLGDRANQPQHF
TRBD1,TRBV6-6,TRBJ1-4,-,TGTGCCAGCAACCCGGGACAGACTAATGAAAAACTGTTTTTT,CASNPGQTNEKLFF
-,TRBV9,TRBJ2-7,-,TGTGCCAGCAGCGTAGGTGGACTTACCTACGAGCAGTACTTC,CASSVGGLTYEQYF
-,TRBV5-1,TRBJ2-3,-,TGCGCCAGCAGCTTCATACTAGCTGGTGGGACAGATACGCAGTATTTT,CASSFILAGGTDTQYF
-,TRBV5-6,TRBJ2-3,-,TGTGCCAGCAGCTTGTACGGGTCCACAGATACGCAGTATTTT,CASSLYGSTDTQYF
-,TRBV19,TRBJ2-7,-,TGTGCCAGTAGTACCCGACGGGGATTTGAAGAGCAGTACTTC,CASSTRRGFEEQYF
TRBD2,TRBV4-1,TRBJ2-3,-,TGCGCCAGCAGCTCTGTAGGGAGGGCCTGGGGCACAGATACGCAGTATTTT,CASSSVGRAWGTDTQYF
TRBD1,TRBV5-1,TRBJ1-4,-,TGCGCCAGCAGCTTGGGTGGACAGGGCTCTAATGAAAAACTGTTTTTT,CASSLGGQGSNEKLFF
TRBD2,TRBV7-2,TRBJ2-7,-,TGTGCCAGCAGCCTAACCCTTAGCGGGAGAGGCGGGGAGCAGTACTTC,CASSLTLSGRGGEQYF
TRBD2,TRBV5-6,TRBJ2-2,-,TGTGCCAGCAGCTGGGGACTAGCCGGGGAGCTGTTTTTT,CASSWGLAGELFF
-,TRBV11-3,TRBJ2-5,-,TGTGCCAGCAGCTTAGACCTGTACCAAGAGACCCAGTACTTC,CASSLDLYQETQYF
-,TRBV28,TRBJ1-2,-,TGTGCCAGCAGCTCAGCAGGGGTCTACGGCTACACCTTC,CASSSAGVYGYTF
-,TRBV2,TRBJ1-4,-,TGTGCCAGCAATGGAGGGTCAACTAATGAAAAACTGTTTTTT,CASNGGSTNEKLFF
TRBD1,TRBV19,TRBJ2-2,few,TGTGCCAGCCAGAGGTACAGGGGCACCGGGGAGCTGTTTTTT,CASQRYRGTGELFF
TRBD1,TRBV6-1,TRBJ1-5,once,TGTGCCAGCAATGGACAGGGGCCTAGACAGCCCCAGCATTTT,CASNGQGPRQPQHF
-,TRBV2,TRBJ1-5,-,TGTGCCAGCAGTGATCAGGGCGGCAATCAGCCCCAGCATTTT,CASSDQGGNQPQHF
-,TRBV5-8,TRBJ2-7,-,TGTGCCAGCAGCTTGCGGTCCTACGAGCAGTACTTC,CASSLRSYEQYF
TRBD2,TRBV7-3,TRBJ2-1,-,TGTGCCAGCAGCTCCACCGGGACTAGTGTCAATGAGCAGTTCTTC,CASSSTGTSVNEQFF
-,TRBV30,TRBJ2-2,-,TGTGCCTGGACCAGGACCGGGGAGCTGTTTTTT,CAWTRTGELFF
TRBD1,TRBV15,TRBJ2-7,-,TGTGCCACCAGCAGTAATCCGGGACAGGAGAACGAGCAGTACTTC,CATSSNPGQENEQYF